This record concerns one T cell receptor (beta chain) sequence. What it binds is not known. V dropped 3 bases and J dropped 2; count of bases not matched to a gene: 8. In germline, CDR1 is SGDLS, CDR2 YYNGEE. The CDR3 contains 16 residues. The record originates from a study of CD8 T cells in ankylosing spondylitis. Study-level results: A motif of 7 to 9 highly homologous TCR beta variants was seen as apparently characteristic of ankylosing spondylitis blood.

One entry per CDR3 protein, called by TCRdb with MiXCR from the 5' RACE reads. This table has 100,000 to 150,000 distinct CDR3 sequences, 17% appearing once. This TCR was sampled from a male donor with ankylosing spondylitis. This rearrangement joins TRBV9 to TRBJ2-7, with 10 bases fitting TRBD1. Sequenced: blood, either unsorted or a sorted T cell fraction (not recorded which). In nucleotides, the CDR3 is TGTGCCAGCAGCGCTTTCGCCGGGACAGGGGCCTACGAGCAGTACTTC. Protein sequence: CASSAFAGTGAYEQYF.